Included here is one TCR beta chain sequence, with context. Its antigen is not known. The sample is drawn from a study of cytomegalovirus exposure and HLA in healthy donors. Study overall: HLA-typed donors were the source of approximately 85 million unique TCRs, which an early data release held. General study points: A later analysis linked a missense DCLRE1C variant to TCR beta V- and J-gene trimming.

Trimming at V came to 1 base and at J to 0 bases, leaving 11 bases not matched to a gene. This CDR3 region has 19 residues. Germline CDR1 is SGDLS and CDR2 is YYNGEE. The PCR made use of 60 Vbeta and 13 Jbeta primers. Authors' processing steps: Approximately 11 million shared chains were among the about 80 million unique TCR beta chains that a later analysis counted. Only in-frame clones appear in the TCRdb table, and some are missing; sequencing was by immunoSEQ multiplex PCR. From that table come the V and J calls and clone size; the DNA was used to work out D and trimming. The sample holds some 130,000 clones.

The sequenced sample consisted of PBMCs. The TCR originated in a woman between 40 and 55 years old in good health and CMV-seronegative. The chain has TRBV9 and TRBJ1-3, with 9 bases fitting TRBD1. CDR3 amino acids: CASSVKDFWTGDSGNTIYF. CDR3 in DNA: TGTGCCAGCAGCGTAAAAGATTTCTGGACAGGGGACTCTGGAAACACCATATATTTT.